Presented here are 30 T cell receptor beta chains from one specimen sequenced in a study of cytomegalovirus exposure and HLA in healthy donors (dated by TCRdb to the late 2010s). The protocol used for the library was the immunoSEQ multiplex PCR assay. A mixture of 60 forward primers for TCR Vbeta segments and 13 reverse primers for TCR Jbeta segments was used in the multiplex PCR. TCRdb re-hosts the immuneACCESS table, in-frame sequences only. Its copies lack some clones; in the studies checked, an unresolved V gene accounts for under half of them, and the cause for the rest is not known. In all, the sample holds about 81,000 clones, and 70% to 85% of those were seen once. Approximately 3.2% of the sample lies in the top ten. The source material was PBMCs. Receptor source: a man aged 50-60 years in good health and CMV-seropositive.

This chain uses TRBV6-1 with TRBJ1-1; 10 positions match TRBD1. This CDR3 has 16 amino acids. Trimming removed 4 bases from V and 0 bases from J; junction bases left unmatched: 5. Germline-derived CDR1 and CDR2 are MNHNS and SASEGT. The CDR3 is CASSGRGQGLNTEAFF. In DNA, the CDR3 is TGTGCCAGCAGTGGGCGGGGACAGGGGTTGAACACTGAAGCTTTCTTT.

The chain uses TRBV11-2 and TRBJ2-5; D gene unclear. CDR1 and CDR2 (germline): SGHAT, FQNNGV. Trimming pared 4 bases from V and 7 bases from J, leaving 7 bases between. The CDR3 contains 11 residues. CDR3 region: CASSSSGTQYF. In DNA form, the CDR3 reads TGTGCCAGCAGCTCTTCAGGGACCCAGTACTTC.

The CDR3 loop reads CASSANLLASGSNEQFF. Written as DNA, the CDR3 is TGTGCCAGCAGCGCGAACCTCCTAGCCTCGGGGAGCAATGAGCAGTTCTTC. The chain links TRBV7-9 to TRBJ2-1; TRBD2 might be the D (5 bases). V gave up 5 bases and J gave up 6 bases, with 23 bases separating them. The CDR3 is 17 residues long. CDR1 SEHNR and CDR2 FQNEAQ come from the germline V gene (reference sequence).

This clone was observed a single time. V is TRBV5-5 and J is TRBJ2-2; TRBD1 matches 9 bases. V shed 4 bases, J shed 6 bases, and the junction held 7 bases outside the gene matches. The CDR3 runs to 15 residues. The germline V gene encodes CDR1 SGHKS and CDR2 YYEKEE (reference sequence). The CDR3 DNA sequence: TGTGCCAGCAGCAAAGGGACAGGGTTGCCCGGGGAGCTGTTTTTT. Translation gives CASSKGTGLPGELFF.

The chain uses TRBV11-3 and TRBJ2-2; tentatively, D is TRBD2 (6 bases). The CDR3 runs 16 residues. The germline V gene encodes CDR1 SGHNT and CDR2 YENEEA. The V and J ends lost 5 bases and 0 bases respectively, with 13 bases between them. The chain's CDR3 is CASSPIGRSNTGELFF. The CDR3 region has the DNA TGTGCCAGCAGCCCGATCGGGAGATCGAACACCGGGGAGCTGTTTTTT.

This clone has only a few counts. V usage is TRBV4-1 and J usage is TRBJ1-2; unclear D gene. Between the trimmed V and J ends, which lost 0 bases and 0 bases, there was a span of 8 bases. There are 15 residues in the CDR3. Germline CDR1 reads MGHRA; CDR2 reads YSYEKL. The CDR3 DNA sequence: TGCGCCAGCAGCCAAGAAGCCGTAGCTAACTATGGCTACACCTTC. It encodes CASSQEAVANYGYTF.

The table lists this clone with a few counts. V and J are TRBV6-4 and TRBJ2-1; 11 positions agree with TRBD1. Germline lookup yields CDR1 MRHNA and CDR2 SNTAGT. This CDR3 has 15 amino acids. The trim removed 5 bases at V and 5 bases at J, leaving 5 bases unmatched. CDR3 sequence: CASSNGQGAHNEQFF. As DNA, the CDR3 is TGTGCCAGCAGTAACGGACAGGGGGCCCACAATGAGCAGTTCTTC.

The chain uses TRBV2 and TRBJ1-2; tentative D call: TRBD1 (6 bases). Germline V gene lookup returns CDR1 SNHLY and CDR2 FYNNEI. The CDR3 is 14 residues long. The ends were cut back, 3 bases at V and 6 bases at J, with 14 bases in the middle. Here the CDR3 DNA reads TGTGCCAGCAGTGAGGGTCGGGGGGGCCATGGCTACACCTTC. It codes for CASSEGRGGHGYTF.

The gene calls are TRBV6-4 and TRBJ2-2; the match to TRBD2 covers 10 bases. Germline V gene lookup returns CDR1 MRHNA and CDR2 SNTAGT. The length of the CDR3 is 15 residues. J was trimmed by 6 bases and V by 2 bases; bases with no gene match: 3. The CDR3 DNA reads TGTGCCAGCAGTGACGGAGCGGGAGGGGCCGGGGAGCTGTTTTTT. Translation gives CASSDGAGGAGELFF.

DNA of the CDR3: TGTGCCAGCAGCTTAAAGACAGAGCCCACAGATACGCAGTATTTT. Protein product: CASSLKTEPTDTQYF. The genes are TRBV7-9 and TRBJ2-3; tentative D call: TRBD1 (5 bases). The germline gives CDR1 SEHNR, CDR2 FQNEAQ (reference sequence). V dropped 2 bases and J dropped 2 bases, with 11 bases sitting between them. CDR3 length: 15 residues.

The chain recombines TRBV6-5 with TRBJ1-1, with a weak D call TRBD1 (6 bases). V was trimmed by 6 bases and J by 1 base, leaving 9 bases between them. Germline lookup yields CDR1 MNHEY and CDR2 SVGAGI. This CDR3 comprises 13 residues. The CDR3 DNA is TGTGCCAGCAGACAGACAGGGAACACTGAAGCTTTCTTT. It yields the protein CASRQTGNTEAFF.

This clone appeared a single time. The chain has TRBV11-3 and TRBJ1-1; D might be TRBD1 (5 bases). V lost 5 bases and J 4 bases, leaving 8 bases between the germline ends. Germline V gene lookup returns CDR1 SGHNT and CDR2 YENEEA. The CDR3 is made up of 12 amino acids. The DNA for the CDR3 is TGTGCCAGCAGCGTCAGGGTCACTGAAGCTTTCTTT. Encoded protein: CASSVRVTEAFF.

The chain carries TRBV27 and TRBJ1-1; TRBD1 is a possible D gene (5 bases). Germline V gene sequence: CDR1 MNHEY, CDR2 SMNVEV (reference sequence). This CDR3 has 16 amino acids. Trimming left V 5 bases short and J 6 bases short, with 22 bases between. In DNA, the CDR3 is TGTGCCAGCAGTCGACGTGAGCAGGGTTGGAATGCTGAAGCTTTCTTT. It translates to CASSRREQGWNAEAFF.

The J gene is TRBJ1-2, the V gene TRBV7-8; 7 bases fit TRBD1. The junction had 14 bases not matched to a gene; V was cut back by 5 bases and J by 5 bases. Germline V CDR1 and CDR2: SGHVS, FQNEAQ. This CDR3 is built from 16 residues. DNA of the CDR3: TGTGCCAGCAGCCCACGGGACAGTCCTCTAGGGTATGGCTACACCTTC. It translates to CASSPRDSPLGYGYTF.

Regarding this clone: Compared with germline, one end of the junction differs, possibly owing to a read error. This sequence joins TRBV7-9 and TRBJ2-6; a weak D match, TRBD1 (5 bases). Germline loops: CDR1 SEHNR, CDR2 FQNEAQ (reference sequence). This CDR3 region has 14 residues. This chain's CDR3 is CASTPGAGANGLTF. CDR3 nucleotides: TGTGCCAGCACCCCAGGAGCTGGGGCCAACGGCCTGACTTTC.

This clone was counted only a few times. The chain has TRBV10-3 and TRBJ1-5; the match to TRBD1 covers 10 bases. The CDR3 has 14 amino acids. Per the germline V gene, CDR1 is ENHRY and CDR2 is SYGVKD. V lost 6 bases to trimming and J lost 4 bases; unmatched junction nucleotides: 3. CDR3 bases: TGTGCCATCAGAGGGACAGGGGATAATCAGCCCCAGCATTTT. Translating it yields CAIRGTGDNQPQHF.

As for this clone: One end of the junction does not line up with germline, which may come from a read error. The chain combines TRBV7-9 with TRBJ2-7; D unresolved. CDR3 length: 16 residues. The germline V gene has CDR1 SEHNR and CDR2 FQNEAQ (reference sequence). In DNA form, the CDR3 reads TGTTCCAGCAGCTTTTTTTTGGAAGGAGTCTCCTACGAGCAGTACTTC. It yields the protein CSSSFFLEGVSYEQYF.

The chain combines TRBV6-1 with TRBJ1-2; D ambiguous. This CDR3 spans 15 amino acids. Germline CDR1 MNHNS, CDR2 SASEGT. Trimming left V 0 bases short and J 0 bases short, with 8 bases between. The CDR3 nucleotides are TGTGCCAGCAGTGAAGCTGTGAGTACTAACTATGGCTACACCTTC. This gives the protein CASSEAVSTNYGYTF.

The chain has TRBV7-3 and TRBJ2-2; the D is unclear. Trimming stripped 5 bases from V and 1 base from J, with 5 bases between. The V gene's germline CDR1 is SGHTA and CDR2 FQGTGA. The CDR3 spans 13 residues. For the CDR3, the DNA is TGTGCCAGCAGCCCAAAGAACACCGGGGAGCTGTTTTTT. This encodes CASSPKNTGELFF. The complete variable domain, with remaining parts taken from reference TRBV7-3 and TRBJ2-2, reads GAGVSQTPSNKVTEKGKYVELRCDPISGHTALYWYRQSLGQGPEFLIYFQGTGAADDSGLPNDRFFAVRPEGSVSTLKIQRTERGDSAVYLCASSPKNTGELFFGEGSRLTVL.

V and J are TRBV30 and TRBJ1-5; weak D call: TRBD1 (5 bases). The ends were cut back, 2 bases at V and 8 bases at J, with 13 bases in the middle. The CDR3 is 13 amino acids. Germline lookup yields CDR1 GTSNPN and CDR2 SVGIG (reference sequence). The CDR3 loop reads CAWSYGGEEPQHF. The CDR3 DNA reads TGTGCCTGGAGTTACGGGGGAGAAGAGCCCCAGCATTTT.

The gene calls are TRBV6-1 and TRBJ1-5; 7 positions agree with TRBD1. The V gene's germline CDR1 is MNHNS and CDR2 SASEGT. This CDR3 has 15 amino acids. Trimming cost V 4 bases and J 1 base; bases outside gene matches: 4. CDR3 region: CASSGGQWSNQPQHF. The DNA of the CDR3 is TGTGCCAGCAGTGGGGGACAGTGGAGCAATCAGCCCCAGCATTTT.

This chain uses TRBV27 with TRBJ2-7, with TRBD2 matching 7 bases. CDR1 and CDR2 from the germline V gene are MNHEY and SMNVEV (reference sequence). Trimming removed 1 base from V and 4 bases from J; junction bases left unmatched: 10. The CDR3 runs 16 residues. CDR3 nucleotide sequence: TGTGCCAGCAGTTTATACCCCGCGCGGGAGAGGTACGAGCAGTACTTC. Amino acids: CASSLYPARERYEQYF.

This clone was seen just once. The rearrangement joins TRBV4-1 to TRBJ2-1; TRBD1 agrees at 12 bases. Unmatched junction bases numbered 10, after V lost 7 bases and J lost 6 bases. The germline CDR1 and CDR2 sequences are MGHRA and YSYEKL. The CDR3 contains 16 residues. CDR3 loop: CASNPTGTGGRNEQFF. The CDR3 region has the DNA TGCGCCAGCAACCCGACCGGGACAGGGGGCCGCAATGAGCAGTTCTTC.

The chain is built from TRBV30 and TRBJ1-1; D is unclear. Trimming pared 3 bases from V and 1 base from J, leaving 6 bases between. The CDR3 spans 12 residues. Germline CDR1 GTSNPN, CDR2 SVGIG (reference sequence). CDR3 DNA sequence: TGTGCCTGGAGCGAGGGGAACACTGAAGCTTTCTTT. Translating it yields CAWSEGNTEAFF.

Written as DNA, the CDR3 is TGTGCCACGCCCGGGACAGATAACTATGGCTACACCTTC. It specifies CATPGTDNYGYTF. The chain joins TRBV10-3 to TRBJ1-2; 7 bases are a match to TRBD1. This CDR3 is 13 amino acids long. Looked up from germline, CDR1 is ENHRY and CDR2 is SYGVKD. V lost 10 bases to trimming and J lost 1 base; unmatched junction nucleotides: 6.

This clone was seen a few times. The chain is built from TRBV21-1 and TRBJ2-6; the table's D gene call, TRBD2, was not cross checked with the DNA. TRBV21-1 is deemed a pseudogene. The CDR3 is 16 residues long. The CDR3 DNA reads as TGTGCCAGCACCGGGAGGACCGACTCTGGGGCCAACGGCCTGACTTTC. This encodes CASTGRTDSGANGLTF.

This chain joins TRBV6-1 and TRBJ2-3, with TRBD2 identical over 11 bases. Germline V gene lookup returns CDR1 MNHNS and CDR2 SASEGT. The CDR3 sequence is 16 residues long. J was trimmed by 1 base and V by 4 bases; bases with no gene match: 4. The DNA for the CDR3 is TGTGCCAGCAGTGCGGGACTAGCGGCCCGCACAGATACGCAGTATTTT. Its translation: CASSAGLAARTDTQYF.

This clone occurred once. At one boundary the junction diverges from the germline segment, which might be a read error. The V and J genes are TRBV7-9 and TRBJ2-3; D possibly corresponds to TRBD1 (6 bases). The CDR3 contains 16 residues. The V gene's germline CDR1 is SEHNR and CDR2 FQNEAQ (reference sequence). The CDR3 DNA reads as TGTTCCAGCAGCTTAGTCCGGCAGGGGCCCACAGATACGCAGTATTTT. It translates to CSSSLVRQGPTDTQYF. Combining the CDR3 with reference TRBV7-9 and TRBJ2-3 gives the whole variable domain DTGVSQNPRHKITKRGQNVTFRCDPISEHNRLYWYRQTLGQGPEFLTYFQNEAQLEKSRLLSDRFSAERPKGSFSTLEIQRTEQGDSAMYLCSSSLVRQGPTDTQYFGPGTRLTVL.

The chain recombines TRBV4-1 with TRBJ2-7, with 9 bases fitting TRBD1. J lost 5 bases, V lost 4 bases, and 18 bases had no gene match. The CDR3 contains 18 residues. Germline assignment: CDR1 MGHRA and CDR2 YSYEKL. DNA for the CDR3: TGCGCCAGCAGCCTCCTTGGCGCTTCGGACAGGGGCCACCACGAGCAGTACTTC. Translation: CASSLLGASDRGHHEQYF.

The rearrangement links TRBV19 to TRBJ2-3, with 11 bases matching TRBD2. The J segment lost 2 bases and the V segment lost 6 bases, leaving 7 bases of the junction unmatched. Germline values: CDR1 LNHDA, CDR2 SQIVND (reference sequence). There are 16 residues in the CDR3. The CDR3 DNA is TGTGCCAGTAGCACCCGACTAGCGGGATCCACAGATACGCAGTATTTT. It translates to CASSTRLAGSTDTQYF.